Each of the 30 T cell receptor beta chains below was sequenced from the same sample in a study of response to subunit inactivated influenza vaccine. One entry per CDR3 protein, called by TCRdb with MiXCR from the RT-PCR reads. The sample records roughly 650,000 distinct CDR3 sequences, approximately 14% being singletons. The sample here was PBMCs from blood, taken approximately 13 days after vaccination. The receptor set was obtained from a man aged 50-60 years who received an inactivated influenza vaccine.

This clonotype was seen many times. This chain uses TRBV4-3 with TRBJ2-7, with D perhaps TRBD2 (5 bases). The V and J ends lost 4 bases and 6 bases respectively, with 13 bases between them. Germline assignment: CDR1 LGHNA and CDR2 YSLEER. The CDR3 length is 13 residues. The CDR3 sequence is CASSLHTSAEQYF. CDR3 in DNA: TGCGCCAGCAGCCTTCACACTAGTGCCGAGCAGTACTTC.

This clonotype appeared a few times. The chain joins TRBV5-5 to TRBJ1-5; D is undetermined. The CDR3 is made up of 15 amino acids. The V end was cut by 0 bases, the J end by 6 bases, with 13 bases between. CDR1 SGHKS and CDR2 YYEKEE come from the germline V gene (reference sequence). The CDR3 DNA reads TGTGCCAGCAGCTTGGCCCGCACACCGGGTCAGCCCCAGCATTTT. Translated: CASSLARTPGQPQHF. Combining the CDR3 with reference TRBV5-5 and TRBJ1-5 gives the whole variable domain DAGVTQSPTHLIKTRGQQVTLRCSPISGHKSVSWYQQVLGQGPQFIFQYYEKEERGRGNFPDRFSARQFPNYSSELNVNALLLGDSALYLCASSLARTPGQPQHFGDGTRLSIL.

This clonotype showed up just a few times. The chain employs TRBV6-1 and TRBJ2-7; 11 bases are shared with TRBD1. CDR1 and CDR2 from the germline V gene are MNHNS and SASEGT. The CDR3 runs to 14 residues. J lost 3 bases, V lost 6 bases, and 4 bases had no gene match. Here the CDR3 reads CASRRGQGVYEQYF. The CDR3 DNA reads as TGTGCCAGCAGACGGGGACAGGGGGTCTACGAGCAGTACTTC.

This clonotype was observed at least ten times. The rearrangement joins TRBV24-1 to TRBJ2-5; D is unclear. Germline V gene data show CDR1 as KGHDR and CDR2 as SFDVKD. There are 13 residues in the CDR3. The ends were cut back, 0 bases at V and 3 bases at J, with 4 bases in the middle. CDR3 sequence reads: CATSDLSEETQYF. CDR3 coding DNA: TGTGCCACCAGTGATTTGTCAGAAGAGACCCAGTACTTC.

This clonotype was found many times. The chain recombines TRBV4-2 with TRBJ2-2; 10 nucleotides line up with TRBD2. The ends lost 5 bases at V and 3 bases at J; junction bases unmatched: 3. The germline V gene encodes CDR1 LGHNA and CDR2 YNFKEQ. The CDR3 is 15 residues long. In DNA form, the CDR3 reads TGTGCCAGCAGCACTAGCGGGACAGACACCGGGGAGCTGTTTTTT. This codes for CASSTSGTDTGELFF.

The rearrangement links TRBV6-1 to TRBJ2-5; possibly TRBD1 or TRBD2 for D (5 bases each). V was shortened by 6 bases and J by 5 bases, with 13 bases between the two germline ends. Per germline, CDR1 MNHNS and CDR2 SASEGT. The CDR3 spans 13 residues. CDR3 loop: CASRRDPGETQYF. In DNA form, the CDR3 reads TGTGCCAGCAGGAGGGACCCTGGGGAGACCCAGTACTTC.

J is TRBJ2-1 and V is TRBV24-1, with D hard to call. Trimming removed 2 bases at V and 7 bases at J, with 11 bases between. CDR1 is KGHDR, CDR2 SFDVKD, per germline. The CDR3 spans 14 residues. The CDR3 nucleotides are TGTGCCACCAGTGATTGGGGAAGGCGGAATGAGCAGTTCTTC. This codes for CATSDWGRRNEQFF.

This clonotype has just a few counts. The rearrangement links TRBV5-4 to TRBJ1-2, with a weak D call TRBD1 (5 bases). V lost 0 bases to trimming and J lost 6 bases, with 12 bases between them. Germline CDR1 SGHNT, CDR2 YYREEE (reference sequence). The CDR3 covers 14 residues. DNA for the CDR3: TGTGCCAGCAGCTTGGTTGGCAGGGTGGATGGCTACACCTTC. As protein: CASSLVGRVDGYTF.

The CDR3 DNA is TGCGCCAGCAGCCAGATGGTGGAAGAGACCCAGTACTTC. Its protein is CASSQMVEETQYF. The V call is TRBV4-3, the J call TRBJ2-5; D unresolved. V lost 3 bases, J lost 3 bases, and 8 bases lay in between. The germline gives CDR1 LGHNA, CDR2 YSLEER. This CDR3 contains 13 residues.

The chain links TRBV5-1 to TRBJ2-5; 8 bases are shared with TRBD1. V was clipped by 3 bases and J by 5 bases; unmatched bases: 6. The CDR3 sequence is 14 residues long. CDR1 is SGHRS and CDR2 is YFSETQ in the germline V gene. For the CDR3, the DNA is TGCGCCAGCAGCTCCTCAGGGGGCTCTGAGACCCAGTACTTC. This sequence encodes CASSSSGGSETQYF.

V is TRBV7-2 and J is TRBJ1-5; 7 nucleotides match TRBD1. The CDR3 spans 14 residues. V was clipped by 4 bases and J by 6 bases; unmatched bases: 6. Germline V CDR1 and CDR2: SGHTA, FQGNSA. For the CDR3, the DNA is TGTGCCAGCAGCTCCCGACAGGGTTCTCAGCCCCAGCATTTT. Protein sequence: CASSSRQGSQPQHF.

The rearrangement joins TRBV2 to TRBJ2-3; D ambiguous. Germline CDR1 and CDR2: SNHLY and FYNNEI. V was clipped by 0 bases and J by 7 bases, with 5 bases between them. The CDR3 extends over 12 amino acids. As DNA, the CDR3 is TGTGCCAGCAGTGAAGCGCTGAATACGCAGTATTTT. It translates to CASSEALNTQYF. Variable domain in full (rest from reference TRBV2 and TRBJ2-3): EPEVTQTPSHQVTQMGQEVILRCVPISNHLYFYWYRQILGQKVEFLVSFYNNEISEKSEIFDDQFSVERPDGSNFTLKIRSTKLEDSAMYFCASSEALNTQYFGPGTRLTVL.

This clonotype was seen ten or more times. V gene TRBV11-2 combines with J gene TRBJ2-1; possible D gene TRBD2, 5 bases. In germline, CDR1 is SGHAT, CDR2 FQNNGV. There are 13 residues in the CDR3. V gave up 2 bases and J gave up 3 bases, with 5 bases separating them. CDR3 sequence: CASSLTSYNEQFF. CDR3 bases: TGTGCCAGCAGCTTAACTAGCTACAATGAGCAGTTCTTC. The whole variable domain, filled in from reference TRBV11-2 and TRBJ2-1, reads EAGVAQSPRYKIIEKRQSVAFWCNPISGHATLYWYQQILGQGPKLLIQFQNNGVVDDSQLPKDRFSAERLKGVDSTLKIQPAKLEDSAVYLCASSLTSYNEQFFGPGTRLTVL.

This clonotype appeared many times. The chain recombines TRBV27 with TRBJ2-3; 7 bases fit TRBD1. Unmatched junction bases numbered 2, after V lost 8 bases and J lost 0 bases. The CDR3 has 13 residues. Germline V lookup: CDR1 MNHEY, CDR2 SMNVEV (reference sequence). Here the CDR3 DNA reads TGTGCCAGCCGGGACAGAAGCACAGATACGCAGTATTTT. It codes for CASRDRSTDTQYF.

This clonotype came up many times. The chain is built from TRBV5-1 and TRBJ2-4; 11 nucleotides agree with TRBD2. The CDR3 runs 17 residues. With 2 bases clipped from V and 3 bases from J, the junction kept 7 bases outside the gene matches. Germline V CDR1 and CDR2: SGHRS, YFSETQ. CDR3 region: CASSFTSGRSGKNIQYF. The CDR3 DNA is TGCGCCAGCAGCTTCACTAGCGGGAGATCAGGCAAAAACATTCAGTACTTC.

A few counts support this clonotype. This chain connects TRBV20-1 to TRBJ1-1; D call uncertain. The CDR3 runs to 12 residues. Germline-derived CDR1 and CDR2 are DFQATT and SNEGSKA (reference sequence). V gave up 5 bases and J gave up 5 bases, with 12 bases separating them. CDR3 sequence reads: CSAPATGTEAFF. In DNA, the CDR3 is TGCAGTGCTCCGGCGACGGGGACTGAAGCTTTCTTT.

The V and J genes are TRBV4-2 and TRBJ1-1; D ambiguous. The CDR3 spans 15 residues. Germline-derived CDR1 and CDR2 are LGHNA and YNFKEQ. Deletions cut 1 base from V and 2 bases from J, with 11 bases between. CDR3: CASSQGSPPNTEAFF. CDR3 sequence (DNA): TGTGCCAGCAGCCAAGGGTCACCTCCTAACACTGAAGCTTTCTTT.

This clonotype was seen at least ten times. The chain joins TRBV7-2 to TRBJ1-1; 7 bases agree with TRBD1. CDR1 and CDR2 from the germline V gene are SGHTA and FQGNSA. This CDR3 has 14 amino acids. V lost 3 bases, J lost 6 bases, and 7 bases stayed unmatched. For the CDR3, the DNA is TGTGCCAGCAGCTTCGGGGCAGGGGGAGCTGAAGCTTTCTTT. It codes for CASSFGAGGAEAFF.

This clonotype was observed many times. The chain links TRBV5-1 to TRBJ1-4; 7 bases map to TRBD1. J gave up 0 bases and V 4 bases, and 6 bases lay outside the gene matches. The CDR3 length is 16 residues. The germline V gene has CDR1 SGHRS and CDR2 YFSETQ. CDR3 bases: TGCGCCAGCAGCCGCCAAGGGACAGCAACTAATGAAAAACTGTTTTTT. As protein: CASSRQGTATNEKLFF.

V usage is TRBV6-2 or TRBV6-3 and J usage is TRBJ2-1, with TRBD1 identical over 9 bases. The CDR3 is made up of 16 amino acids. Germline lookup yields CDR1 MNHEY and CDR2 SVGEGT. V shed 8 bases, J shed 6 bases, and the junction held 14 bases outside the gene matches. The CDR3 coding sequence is TGTGCCAGCGGGGTACGAAGTGGACAGGGGACCAATGAGCAGTTCTTC. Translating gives CASGVRSGQGTNEQFF.

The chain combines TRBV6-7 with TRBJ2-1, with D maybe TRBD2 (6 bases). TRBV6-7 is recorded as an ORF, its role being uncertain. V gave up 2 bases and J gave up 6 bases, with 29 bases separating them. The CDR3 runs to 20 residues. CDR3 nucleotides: TGTGCCAGCAGTTACCCGTCGCGGAGGGGAAAGATGCGGGGATTCAATGAGCAGTTCTTC. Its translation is CASSYPSRRGKMRGFNEQFF.

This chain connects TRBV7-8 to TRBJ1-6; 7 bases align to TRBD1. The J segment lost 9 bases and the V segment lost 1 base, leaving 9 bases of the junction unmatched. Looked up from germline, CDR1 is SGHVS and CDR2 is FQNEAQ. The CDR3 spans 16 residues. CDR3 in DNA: TGTGCCAGCAGCTTAGATGGAGGGGGCGGAATTTCACCCCTCCACTTT. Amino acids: CASSLDGGGGISPLHF.

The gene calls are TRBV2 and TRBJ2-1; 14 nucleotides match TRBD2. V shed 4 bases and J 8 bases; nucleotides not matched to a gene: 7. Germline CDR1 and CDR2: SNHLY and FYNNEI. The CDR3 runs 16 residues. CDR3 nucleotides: TGTGCCAGCAGTGGGGTGACTAGCGGGAGGGCCGATGAGCAGTTCTTC. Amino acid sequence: CASSGVTSGRADEQFF. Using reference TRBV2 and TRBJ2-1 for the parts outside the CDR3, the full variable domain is EPEVTQTPSHQVTQMGQEVILRCVPISNHLYFYWYRQILGQKVEFLVSFYNNEISEKSEIFDDQFSVERPDGSNFTLKIRSTKLEDSAMYFCASSGVTSGRADEQFFGPGTRLTVL.

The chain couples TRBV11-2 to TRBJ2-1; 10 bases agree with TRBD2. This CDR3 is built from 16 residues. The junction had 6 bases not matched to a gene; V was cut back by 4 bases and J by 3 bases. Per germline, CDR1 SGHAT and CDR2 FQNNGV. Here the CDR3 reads CASSSTLAGDYNEQFF. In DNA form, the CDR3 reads TGTGCCAGCAGCTCCACGCTAGCGGGGGACTACAATGAGCAGTTCTTC.

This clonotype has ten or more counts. CDR3 loop: CASSVSRNTEAFF. The CDR3 DNA reads TGCGCCAGCAGCGTTTCACGAAACACTGAAGCTTTCTTT. V and J are TRBV5-1 and TRBJ1-1; D is undetermined. CDR1 SGHRS and CDR2 YFSETQ come from the germline V gene. CDR3 length: 13 residues. Trimming took 4 bases from V and 2 from J, leaving 9 bases between them.

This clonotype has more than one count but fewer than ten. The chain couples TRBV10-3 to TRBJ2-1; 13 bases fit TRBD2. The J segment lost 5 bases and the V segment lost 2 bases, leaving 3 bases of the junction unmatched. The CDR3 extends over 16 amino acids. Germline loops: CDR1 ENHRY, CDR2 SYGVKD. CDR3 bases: TGTGCCATCAGTGAGCCAGGGACTAGCGGGGACAATGAGCAGTTCTTC. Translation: CAISEPGTSGDNEQFF.

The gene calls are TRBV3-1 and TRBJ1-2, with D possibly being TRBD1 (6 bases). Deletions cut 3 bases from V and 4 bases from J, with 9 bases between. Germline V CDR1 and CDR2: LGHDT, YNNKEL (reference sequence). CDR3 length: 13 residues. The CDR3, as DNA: TGTGCCAGCAGCCACGTGGACAGCTATGGCTACACCTTC. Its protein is CASSHVDSYGYTF.

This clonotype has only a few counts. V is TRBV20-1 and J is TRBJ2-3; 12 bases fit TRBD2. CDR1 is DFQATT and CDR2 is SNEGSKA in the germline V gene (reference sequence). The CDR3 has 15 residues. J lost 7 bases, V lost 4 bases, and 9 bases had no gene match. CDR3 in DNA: TGCAGTGCTACTAAGACTAGCGGGAGTACATATACGCAGTATTTT. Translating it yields CSATKTSGSTYTQYF.

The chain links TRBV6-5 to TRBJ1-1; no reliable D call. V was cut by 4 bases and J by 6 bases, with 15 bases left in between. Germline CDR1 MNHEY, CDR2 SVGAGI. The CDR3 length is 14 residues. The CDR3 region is CASSSYLSGSEAFF. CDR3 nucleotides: TGTGCCAGCAGTTCCTACTTAAGTGGATCTGAAGCTTTCTTT.

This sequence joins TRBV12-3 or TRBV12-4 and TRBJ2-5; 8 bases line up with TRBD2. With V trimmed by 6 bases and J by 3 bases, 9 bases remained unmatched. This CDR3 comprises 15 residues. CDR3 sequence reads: CASSFSGGRKETQYF. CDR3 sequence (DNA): TGTGCCAGCAGCTTTTCGGGGGGGAGGAAAGAGACCCAGTACTTC.